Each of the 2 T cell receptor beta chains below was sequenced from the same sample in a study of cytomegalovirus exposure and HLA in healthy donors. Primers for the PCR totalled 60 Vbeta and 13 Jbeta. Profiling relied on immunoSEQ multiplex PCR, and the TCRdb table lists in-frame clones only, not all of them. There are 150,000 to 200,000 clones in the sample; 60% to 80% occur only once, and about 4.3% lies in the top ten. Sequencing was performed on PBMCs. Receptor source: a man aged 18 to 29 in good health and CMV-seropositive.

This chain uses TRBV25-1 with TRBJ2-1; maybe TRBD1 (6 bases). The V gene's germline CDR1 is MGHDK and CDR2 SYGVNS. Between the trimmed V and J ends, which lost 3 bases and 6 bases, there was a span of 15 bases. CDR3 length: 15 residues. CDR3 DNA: TGTGCCAGCAGTGACGGACAAGGGGGAGTCAATGAGCAGTTCTTC. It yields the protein CASSDGQGGVNEQFF.

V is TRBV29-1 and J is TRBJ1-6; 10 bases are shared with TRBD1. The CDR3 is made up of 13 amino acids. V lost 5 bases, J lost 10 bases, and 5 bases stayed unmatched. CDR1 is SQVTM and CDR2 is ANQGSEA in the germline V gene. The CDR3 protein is CSVSGTGASPLHF. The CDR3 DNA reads TGCAGCGTTTCGGGGACAGGGGCGTCACCCCTCCACTTT. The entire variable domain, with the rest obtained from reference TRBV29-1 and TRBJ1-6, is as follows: SAVISQKPSRDICQRGTSLTIQCQVDSQVTMMFWYRQQPGQSLTLIATANQGSEATYESGFVIDKFPISRPNLTFSTLTVSNMSPEDSSIYLCSVSGTGASPLHFGNGTRLTVT.